Below are 13 T cell receptor beta chains sequenced from a single sample in a study of control samples from healthy donors and cancer patients. Measured with immunoSEQ multiplex PCR; TCRdb has only the in-frame clones, and not every one. The top ten hold roughly 19% of the sample, which has 95,000 to 110,000 clones, approximately 90% seen once. Specimen: PBMCs. These receptors originate from a man between 60 and 75 years old with lung cancer.

This clone was seen just once. The chain recombines TRBV18 with TRBJ1-1; D remains unclear. Trimming removed 3 bases from V and 6 bases from J, with 17 bases in between. The CDR3 contains 15 residues. CDR1 is KGHSH and CDR2 is LQKENI in the germline V gene. The CDR3 coding sequence is TGTGCCAGCTCACCCTCAGGAAAGGGCACCCCTGAAGCTTTCTTT. It translates to CASSPSGKGTPEAFF.

This clone occurred once. The J gene is TRBJ2-3, the V gene TRBV6-4; 12 bases are a match to TRBD2. The CDR3 covers 15 residues. The germline V gene encodes CDR1 MRHNA and CDR2 SNTAGT. With 6 bases clipped from V and 6 bases from J, the junction kept 7 bases outside the gene matches. The CDR3 is CASRASGGASDTQYF. For the CDR3, the DNA is TGTGCCAGCAGGGCTAGCGGGGGGGCCTCGGATACGCAGTATTTT.

The chain employs TRBV10-1 and TRBJ2-1; tentative D call: TRBD2 (6 bases). V dropped 3 bases and J dropped 4 bases, with 13 bases sitting between them. This CDR3 has 15 residues. CDR1 and CDR2 (germline): WNHNN, SYGVQD (reference sequence). The CDR3 coding sequence is TGCGCCAGCAGTGACGGGACTCGGAATTACAATGAGCAGTTCTTC. This codes for CASSDGTRNYNEQFF.

The chain has TRBV29-1 and TRBJ1-2; possible D gene TRBD1, 5 bases. Deletions cut 0 bases from V and 5 bases from J, with 10 bases between. Germline V gene lookup returns CDR1 SQVTM and CDR2 ANQGSEA. This CDR3 has 13 amino acids. The CDR3: CSVEEVAGYGYTF. DNA for the CDR3: TGCAGCGTTGAAGAGGTGGCAGGGTATGGCTACACCTTC.

The gene calls are TRBV29-1 and TRBJ1-4, with D perhaps matching TRBD1 (5 bases). From germline, CDR1 is SQVTM and CDR2 ANQGSEA. The V end lost 4 bases, the J end lost 1 base, and 7 bases lay between the germline ends. The CDR3 has 13 residues. Here the CDR3 DNA reads TGCAGCGTTGGGGGGGAAACTAATGAAAAACTGTTTTTT. Amino acids: CSVGGETNEKLFF.

The rearrangement uses TRBV4-2 and TRBJ1-2, with D unclear. The V end lost 0 bases, the J end lost 5 bases, and 7 bases lay between the germline ends. CDR1 and CDR2 from the germline V gene are LGHNA and YNFKEQ. There are 13 residues in the CDR3. The CDR3 is CASSQEAGYGYTF. DNA for the CDR3: TGTGCCAGCAGCCAAGAAGCCGGATATGGCTACACCTTC.

The gene calls are TRBV19 and TRBJ1-2, with 7 bases fitting TRBD1. The CDR3 covers 14 residues. Germline trimming cut 4 bases from V and 4 bases from J; bases unmatched to any gene: 6. The germline V gene encodes CDR1 LNHDA and CDR2 SQIVND (reference sequence). CDR3 in amino acids: CASSSGTVLYGYTF. The CDR3 DNA reads TGTGCCAGTAGTAGCGGGACAGTCCTCTATGGCTACACCTTC.

The chain recombines TRBV25-1 with TRBJ1-4; D unclear. CDR3 length: 12 amino acids. V was shortened by 7 bases and J by 8 bases, with 11 bases between the two germline ends. Germline V gene lookup returns CDR1 MGHDK and CDR2 SYGVNS. CDR3 DNA sequence: TGTGCCAGCAACCGATTACGGGAAAAACTGTTTTTT. This encodes CASNRLREKLFF.

J is TRBJ2-7 and V is TRBV30; D could derive from TRBD1 or TRBD2 (5 bases each). The CDR3 runs 13 residues. Trimming shortened V by 3 bases and J by 4 bases, and 13 bases separated the two germline ends. Germline V gene data show CDR1 as GTSNPN and CDR2 as SVGIG (reference sequence). This chain's CDR3 is CAWRSSGGYEQYV. The CDR3 DNA sequence: TGTGCCTGGAGGAGTTCTGGGGGTTACGAGCAGTACGTC.

V usage is TRBV7-2 and J usage is TRBJ1-1; 9 bases are shared with TRBD1. The CDR3 consists of 14 residues. Per the germline V gene, CDR1 is SGHTA and CDR2 is FQGNSA. J lost 8 bases, V lost 2 bases, and 6 bases had no gene match. CDR3 protein: CASSLRQGVPEAFF. CDR3 nucleotides: TGTGCCAGCAGCTTAAGACAGGGGGTACCCGAAGCTTTCTTT.

The genes are TRBV10-1 and TRBJ2-1, with unresolved D. The CDR3 runs 13 residues. Germline V lookup: CDR1 WNHNN, CDR2 SYGVQD (reference sequence). Trimming took off 5 bases at V and 6 bases at J, with 11 bases between the two ends. The CDR3, as DNA: TGCGCCAGCAGTACTGGGATGATCAATGAGCAGTTCTTC. This codes for CASSTGMINEQFF.

The chain joins TRBV5-1 to TRBJ1-1; the D is unclear. The V gene lost 3 bases and the J gene lost 7 bases, with 13 bases spanning the gap. The length of the CDR3 is 13 residues. The germline V gene has CDR1 SGHRS and CDR2 YFSETQ. The CDR3 DNA sequence: TGCGCCAGCAGCTCCGGTATACTGGGTGAAGCTTTCTTT. Translating gives CASSSGILGEAFF.

The chain links TRBV9 to TRBJ2-2, with unresolved D. This CDR3 contains 13 residues. Germline V gene sequence: CDR1 SGDLS, CDR2 YYNGEE. Trimming stripped 0 bases from V and 7 bases from J, with 7 bases between. CDR3 sequence (DNA): TGTGCCAGCAGCGTAGATGACGGCGGGGAGCTGTTTTTT. Its protein is CASSVDDGGELFF.